The 8 T cell receptor beta chains below were found in one sample sequenced in a study of T cell changes during pregnancy in multiple sclerosis. Repertoires were generated with immunoSEQ multiplex PCR, while TCRdb's copy carries only in-frame clones and drops some. The sample yields around 50,000 clones, 85% to 90% seen once. Sequencing was carried out using peripheral blood from another person, used as feeder cells. The origin of the receptors is a human donor whose cells served as feeder cells for cultures in a pregnancy study.

This clone was recorded only once. V gene TRBV18 combines with J gene TRBJ2-3; 8 bases agree with TRBD2. CDR3 length equals 17 residues. CDR1 KGHSH and CDR2 LQKENI come from the germline V gene. J lost 1 base, V lost 2 bases, and 8 bases had no gene match. CDR3 in DNA: TGTGCCAGCTCACCAACGACGGGACTAGGGGGCACAGATACGCAGTATTTT. Translated, it gives CASSPTTGLGGTDTQYF. Based on the CDR3 plus reference TRBV18 and TRBJ2-3, the full variable domain is NAGVMQNPRHLVRRRGQEARLRCSPMKGHSHVYWYRQLPEEGLKFMVYLQKENIIDESGMPKERFSAEFPKEGPSILRIQQVVRGDSAAYFCASSPTTGLGGTDTQYFGPGTRLTVL.

The chain is built from TRBV28 and TRBJ1-1; D remains unclear. V gave up 5 bases and J gave up 0 bases, with 13 bases separating them. The CDR3 is made up of 15 amino acids. CDR1 MDHEN and CDR2 SYDVKM come from the germline V gene. The CDR3: CASSGGNFMNTEAFF. In DNA, the CDR3 is TGTGCCAGCAGTGGCGGCAACTTCATGAACACTGAAGCTTTCTTT.

This rearrangement joins TRBV5-1 to TRBJ2-7; D gene unclear. The CDR3 is 13 residues long. The V and J ends lost 0 bases and 3 bases respectively, with 7 bases between them. The germline gives CDR1 SGHRS, CDR2 YFSETQ. CDR3 DNA sequence: TGCGCCAGCAGCTTGGCAGAGTACTACGAGCAGTACTTC. This gives the protein CASSLAEYYEQYF.

The V call is TRBV7-8, the J call TRBJ2-3, with D maybe TRBD2 (6 bases). The germline V gene encodes CDR1 SGHVS and CDR2 FQNEAQ. The V end was cut by 1 base, the J end by 3 bases, with 11 bases between. The CDR3 length is 15 residues. The CDR3 sequence: CASSLGLGGTDTQYF. The CDR3 DNA reads TGTGCCAGCAGCTTAGGTCTTGGGGGGACAGATACGCAGTATTTT.

This sequence joins TRBV18 and TRBJ1-4, with D possibly TRBD1 on 5 matching bases. The V end was cut by 1 base, the J end by 0 bases, with 9 bases between. CDR1 is KGHSH and CDR2 is LQKENI in the germline V gene. The CDR3 runs 16 residues. The CDR3 DNA is TGTGCCAGCTCACCACAGGGACCGGCAACTAATGAAAAACTGTTTTTT. Translating gives CASSPQGPATNEKLFF. The whole variable domain, remainder taken from reference TRBV18 and TRBJ1-4, is NAGVMQNPRHLVRRRGQEARLRCSPMKGHSHVYWYRQLPEEGLKFMVYLQKENIIDESGMPKERFSAEFPKEGPSILRIQQVVRGDSAAYFCASSPQGPATNEKLFFGSGTQLSVL.

This sequence joins TRBV4-1 and TRBJ2-6, with TRBD2 matching over 14 bases. The germline CDR1 and CDR2 sequences are MGHRA and YSYEKL. The CDR3 runs to 20 residues. With V trimmed by 2 bases and J by 4 bases, 10 bases remained unmatched. The CDR3 loop reads CASSQSRLAGGPRGANVLTF. The CDR3 DNA sequence: TGCGCCAGCAGCCAATCTCGACTAGCGGGAGGGCCGAGGGGGGCCAACGTCCTGACTTTC.

The rearrangement uses TRBV28 and TRBJ2-7; D unresolved. The CDR3 is 12 amino acids. Trimming shortened V by 4 bases and J by 2 bases, and 6 bases separated the two germline ends. Germline-derived CDR1 and CDR2 are MDHEN and SYDVKM. CDR3 DNA: TGTGCCAGCAGTTACACAGCCTACGAGCAGTACTTC. Amino acid sequence: CASSYTAYEQYF.

This chain connects TRBV15 to TRBJ1-5; D is unresolved. The CDR3 has 16 residues. V lost 7 bases and J 0 bases, leaving 16 bases between the germline ends. Germline CDR1 and CDR2: LNHNV and YYDKDF (reference sequence). CDR3 residues: CATTPGAPYSNQPQHF. As DNA, the CDR3 is TGTGCCACCACCCCGGGTGCGCCGTATAGCAATCAGCCCCAGCATTTT.